Presented here are 8 T cell receptor beta chains from one specimen sequenced in a study of cytotoxic CD8 clonotypes in ibrutinib-treated CLL. Clones were sequenced by immunoSEQ multiplex PCR, and TCRdb holds only the in-frame ones, with some missing. The sample has tens of thousands of clones; less than 75% are singletons. The sample in question was PBMCs, obtained after 12 months of ibrutinib treatment. The receptors shown here come from a human donor with chronic lymphocytic leukemia.

The chain has TRBV10-2 and TRBJ2-7; the D gene is possibly TRBD1 (6 bases). CDR3 length: 13 residues. Germline-derived CDR1 and CDR2 are WSHSY and SAAADI. Trimming took 4 bases from V and 3 from J, leaving 10 bases between them. This CDR3 is CASSGAQGYEQYV. For the CDR3, the DNA is TGCGCCAGCAGTGGCGCACAGGGCTACGAGCAGTACGTC.

V usage is TRBV15 and J usage is TRBJ2-1; 13 nucleotides match TRBD2. With 4 bases clipped from V and 4 bases from J, the junction kept 16 bases outside the gene matches. The CDR3 covers 20 residues. Germline-derived CDR1 and CDR2 are LNHNV and YYDKDF (reference sequence). CDR3 in amino acids: CATSTAPTSGGARWYNEQFF. The CDR3 DNA reads as TGTGCCACCAGCACCGCACCAACTAGCGGGGGGGCCAGATGGTACAATGAGCAGTTCTTC.

A few counts support this clone. The chain is built from TRBV2 and TRBJ2-2, with no clear D. Trimming cost V 6 bases and J 3 bases, with 20 bases left between them. Germline V CDR1 and CDR2: SNHLY, FYNNEI. This CDR3 has 17 amino acids. CDR3 in DNA: TGTGCCAGCAGATACGTGCATCAGGTGTCGGACACCGGGGAGCTGTTTTTT. This codes for CASRYVHQVSDTGELFF.

The chain is built from TRBV29-1 and TRBJ1-1; maybe TRBD1 (6 bases). Trimming pared 5 bases from V and 10 bases from J, leaving 17 bases between. In germline, CDR1 is SQVTM, CDR2 ANQGSEA. CDR3 length: 12 residues. CDR3 DNA: TGCAGCGTTCATACCAGGGGAAGCGGAGCTTTCTTT. The encoded protein is CSVHTRGSGAFF.

The chain combines TRBV15 with TRBJ2-1; D ambiguous. CDR3 length: 16 amino acids. Between the trimmed V and J ends, which lost 0 bases and 0 bases, there was a span of 9 bases. In germline, CDR1 is LNHNV, CDR2 YYDKDF (reference sequence). CDR3: CATSRDSRSSYNEQFF. The CDR3 DNA follows: TGTGCCACCAGCAGAGATAGTCGGAGCTCCTACAATGAGCAGTTCTTC.

CDR3 sequence reads: CASSDRGNTDTQYF. For the CDR3, the DNA is TGTGCCAGTAGTGATCGGGGGAACACAGATACGCAGTATTTT. The chain employs TRBV19 and TRBJ2-3, with D possibly TRBD2 on 6 matching bases. The germline CDR1 and CDR2 sequences are LNHDA and SQIVND (reference sequence). V was shortened by 5 bases and J by 2 bases, with 11 bases between the two germline ends. This CDR3 is built from 14 residues.

The chain links TRBV28 to TRBJ1-4; D is unclear. The CDR3 is 14 amino acids. Germline lookup yields CDR1 MDHEN and CDR2 SYDVKM. The germline V and J ends were trimmed by 1 base and 8 bases, with 11 bases remaining between them. CDR3 DNA: TGTGCCAGCAGTTTATCTGGGTTAAAGGAAAAACTGTTTTTT. Translation: CASSLSGLKEKLFF.

This clone has just a few counts. The chain employs TRBV28 and TRBJ2-3; 7 bases agree with TRBD1. The CDR3 is 14 amino acids. In germline, CDR1 is MDHEN, CDR2 SYDVKM. After removal of 3 bases from V and 3 bases from J, the junction contained 3 bases not matched to a gene. The CDR3 nucleotides are TGTGCCAGCAGTTTCATACAGGGGACAGATACGCAGTATTTT. This gives the protein CASSFIQGTDTQYF.